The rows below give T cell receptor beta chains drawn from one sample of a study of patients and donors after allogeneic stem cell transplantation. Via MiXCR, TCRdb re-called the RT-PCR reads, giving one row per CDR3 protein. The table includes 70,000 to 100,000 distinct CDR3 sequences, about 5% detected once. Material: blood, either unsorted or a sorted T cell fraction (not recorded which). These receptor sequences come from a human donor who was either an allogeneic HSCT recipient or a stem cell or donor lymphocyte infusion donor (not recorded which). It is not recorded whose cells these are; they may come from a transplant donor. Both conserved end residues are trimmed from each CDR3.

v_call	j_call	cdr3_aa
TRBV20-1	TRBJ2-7	SARDLASGRALYEQY
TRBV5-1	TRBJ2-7	ASSGGGGDSYEQY
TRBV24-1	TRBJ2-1	ATSDRTSGGEEQF
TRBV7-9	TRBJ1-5	ASSFGTGFDQPQH
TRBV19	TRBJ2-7	ASSGTSGRAIDEQY
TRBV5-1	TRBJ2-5	ASTPVQGGETQY
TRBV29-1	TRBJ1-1	SADRDQNTEAF
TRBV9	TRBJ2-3	ASSVGVLGSDTQY
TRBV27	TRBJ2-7	ASSLLDSATEQY
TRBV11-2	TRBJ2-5	ASSLGERQETQY
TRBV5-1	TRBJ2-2	ASSVLGELF
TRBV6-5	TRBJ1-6	ASSYSWGGTPLH
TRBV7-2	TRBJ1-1	ASSRARGTEAF
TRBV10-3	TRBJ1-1	ATQGLGHTGMNTEAF
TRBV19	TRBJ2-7	ASRGGLSYEQY
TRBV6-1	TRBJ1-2	ASRQDMFYGYT
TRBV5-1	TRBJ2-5	ASSLFPGSQETQY
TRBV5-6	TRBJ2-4	ASSLKRQGWTKNIQY
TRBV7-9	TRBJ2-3	ASSSGLAGVADTQY
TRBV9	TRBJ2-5	ASSLPGSQETQY
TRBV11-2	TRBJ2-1	ASSSLARNSYNEQF
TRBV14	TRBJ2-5	ASSQGSGLGQETQY
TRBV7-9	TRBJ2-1	ASSLGGANNNEQF
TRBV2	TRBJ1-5	ASSIWGHQPQH
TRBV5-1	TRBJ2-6	ASRSREGSGANVLT
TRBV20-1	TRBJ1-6	SARVGLGRRPPLH
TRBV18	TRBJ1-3	ASSRASGNRGNTIY
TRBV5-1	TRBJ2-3	ASSLERRKADTQY
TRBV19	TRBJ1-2	ASSPDGLLGLYGYT
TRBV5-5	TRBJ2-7	ASSSDRSTGEQY
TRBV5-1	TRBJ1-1	ASALKGPDTEAF
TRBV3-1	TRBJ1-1	ASSQGQGAVAF
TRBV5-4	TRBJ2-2	ASSLGEGSTGELF
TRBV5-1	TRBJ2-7	ASSLLADYEQY
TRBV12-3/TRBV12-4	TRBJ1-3	ASSLQGDGNTIY
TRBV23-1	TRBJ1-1	ASSQWRANTEAF
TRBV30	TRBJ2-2	AWRLAGGVGLF
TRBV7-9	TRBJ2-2	ASSRGLLAGELF
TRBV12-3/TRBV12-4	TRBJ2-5	ASSLVGGVQETQY
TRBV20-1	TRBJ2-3	SARDGQRGTDTQY
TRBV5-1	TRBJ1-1	ASSVSLGEVEAF
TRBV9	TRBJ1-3	ASSVGRQGSGNTIY
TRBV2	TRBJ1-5	ASRKTEDQPQH
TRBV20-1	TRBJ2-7	SARDNLAGVFSEQY
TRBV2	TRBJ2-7	ASSEGQGALYEQY
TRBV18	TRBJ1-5	ARIIRQPQH
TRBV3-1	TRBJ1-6	ASSQGRGSPLH
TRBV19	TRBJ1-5	ASSWDRGLKQPQH
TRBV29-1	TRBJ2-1	SVGAGSGNEQF
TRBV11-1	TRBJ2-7	ASSRGGAWKVRTETYEQY
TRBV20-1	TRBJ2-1	SATLTGRYNEQF
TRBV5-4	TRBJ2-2	ASSPGGDSTGELF
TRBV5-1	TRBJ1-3	ASQDTSSGNTIY
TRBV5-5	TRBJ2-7	ASSPPPQGMGEQY